Presented here are 15 T cell receptor beta chains from one specimen sequenced in a study of CD8+ T cells in alopecia areata. Extracted from the samples, RNA was reverse transcribed into cDNA to serve as the sequencing template. Here immunoSEQ multiplex PCR was the method, and the copy in TCRdb shows in-frame clones only, minus some. The sample yields under 350,000 clones, without any singletons. Using CD4, CD8alpha, NKG2D, NKG2ACE and other markers, pooled cutaneous lymph node cells were sorted. Material: CD4+ T cells sorted from a lymph node. These receptors all come from a C3H/HeJ mouse with alopecia areata. The mice in this strain carry MHC haplotype H2-k.

With regard to this clone: Genes and germline are mouse. The CDR3 end is not reached by the read, which stops 4 residues before it; the germline J gene fills it in. The chain links TRBV1 to TRBJ1-4; the D gene is possibly TRBD1 (6 bases). The CDR3 has 14 residues. Looked up from germline, CDR1 is NSQYPW and CDR2 is LRSPGD (reference sequence). The CDR3 bases that were read are TGCACCTGCAGTGCAGATTCCAGGGGCGAA. This codes for CTCSADSRGE. The full CDR3 sequence reads CTCSADSRGERLFF. The entire variable domain, with the rest obtained from reference TRBV1 and TRBJ1-4, is as follows: VTLLEQNPRWRLVPRGQAVNLRCILKNSQYPWMSWYQQDLQKQLQWLFTLRSPGDKEVKSLPGADYLATRVTDTELRLQVANMSQGRTLYCTCSADSRGERLFFGHGTKLSVL.

On this clone itself: Gene names and germline match the mouse. The CDR3 extends 4 residues past the end of the read, so its final part is completed from the germline J gene. The rearrangement joins TRBV19 to TRBJ2-1; TRBD1 agrees at 8 bases. With V trimmed by 5 bases and J by 5 bases, 3 bases remained unmatched. Germline V CDR1 and CDR2: FNHDT, SITEND (reference sequence). This CDR3 has 13 amino acids. The CDR3 reads CASSWTGNAEQFF. The sequenced CDR3 bases are TGTGCCAGCAGCTGGACAGGGAATGCT.

This clone was counted only a few times. Gene names refer to mouse genes. Read data end 4 residues before the CDR3 end; the end is taken from the germline J gene. V gene TRBV5 combines with J gene TRBJ2-1; 8 bases align to TRBD2. CDR3 size: 16 residues. Trimming at V came to 1 base and at J to 3 bases, leaving 5 bases not matched to a gene. Looked up from germline, CDR1 is LGHNA and CDR2 is YNLKQL (reference sequence). The CDR3 region is CASSQVAGGSYAEQFF. CDR3 bases read: TGTGCCAGCAGCCAAGTCGCTGGGGGGTCCTATGCT.

This clone was counted many times. Mouse germline and gene names are used. Read coverage stops 4 residues before the CDR3 terminus; the germline J gene supplies the remainder. The gene calls are TRBV17 and TRBJ2-5, with a tentative D call TRBD1 (5 bases). Germline loops: CDR1 MNHDT, CDR2 YYDKIL. CDR3 size: 13 residues. The CDR3 loop reads CASSRSGLDTQYF. The covered CDR3 bases are TGTGCTAGCAGTAGATCAGGGCTAGAC.

This clone was seen a few times. The listed genes are named as in mouse. The read halts 4 residues ahead of the CDR3 end, with the missing end drawn from the germline J gene. The chain recombines TRBV13-3 with TRBJ2-1, with D possibly being TRBD1 (6 bases). V lost 0 bases to trimming and J lost 6 bases, with 7 bases between them. Germline V gives CDR1 NNHDY, CDR2 SYVADS. This CDR3 has 13 residues. CDR3 bases read: TGTGCCAGCAGTGATGGGGACACTGCT. It yields the protein CASSDGDTA. The full CDR3 protein reads CASSDGDTAEQFF.

There are many counts of this clone. Mouse gene names and germline throughout. The read halts 4 residues ahead of the CDR3 end, with the missing end drawn from the germline J gene. This specimen includes other DNA sequences encoding the same CDR3. The rearrangement uses TRBV19 and TRBJ1-1, with no clear D. CDR1 FNHDT and CDR2 SITEND come from the germline V gene (reference sequence). Deletions cut 1 base from V and 0 bases from J, with 4 bases between. CDR3 length: 13 residues. The sequenced part of the CDR3 DNA is TGTGCCAGCAGTATACCAGCAAACACA. It is translated as CASSIPANT. The complete CDR3 reads CASSIPANTEVFF.

There are a few counts of this clone. Gene names denote mouse genes. The observed sequence ends 4 residues before the CDR3 terminus, with the missing tail filled in from the germline J gene. The chain is built from TRBV19 and TRBJ2-1, with TRBD1 as a possible D gene (5 bases). Germline V CDR1 and CDR2: FNHDT, SITEND (reference sequence). Trimming removed 2 bases at V and 4 bases at J, with 10 bases between. This CDR3 comprises 14 residues. Incomplete CDR3 DNA: TGTGCCAGCAGTATGGAGGGGAAGTATGCT. Translating it yields CASSMEGKYA. The entire CDR3 is CASSMEGKYAEQFF. Filled out from reference TRBV19 and TRBJ2-1, the complete variable domain reads GGIITQTPKFLIGQEGQKLTLKCQQNFNHDTMYWYRQDSGKGLRLIYYSITENDLQKGDLSEGYDASREKKSSFSLTVTSAQKNEMAVFLCASSMEGKYAEQFFGPGTRLTVL.

A remark on this clone: Mouse names are used for the genes. Read data end 4 residues before the CDR3 end; the end is taken from the germline J gene. The gene calls are TRBV13-2 and TRBJ2-3; D unclear. Germline V gives CDR1 NNHNN, CDR2 SYGAGS (reference sequence). V lost 2 bases and J lost 0, with 13 bases in between. The CDR3 contains 16 residues. This CDR3 is CASGDPPGTSAETLYF. CDR3 bases read: TGTGCCAGCGGTGACCCGCCAGGTACTAGTGCAGAA.

On this clone: Germline and genes: mouse. The read is 3 residues too short to cover the CDR3 end, so that end is filled in from the germline J gene. The chain joins TRBV19 to TRBJ1-6; the match to TRBD1 covers 9 bases. TRBJ1-6 carries the ORF label, with uncertain function. V shed 10 bases and J 7 bases; nucleotides not matched to a gene: 3. CDR3 length equals 12 residues. Per the germline V gene, CDR1 is FNHDT and CDR2 is SITEND (reference sequence). CDR3 region: CARQGGNSPLYF. The CDR3 bases that were read are TGTGCCCGACAGGGGGGGAATTCGCCC.

Notes on this clone: Gene labels here are mouse ones. The read falls 4 residues short of the CDR3 end, and the missing part is taken from the germline J gene. V and J are TRBV5 and TRBJ2-2; D unresolved. V was pared by 0 bases and J by 4 bases, with 6 bases between. There are 14 residues in the CDR3. The V gene's germline CDR1 is LGHNA and CDR2 YNLKQL (reference sequence). The CDR3: CASSQEKGTGQLYF. The CDR3 bases that were read are TGTGCCAGCAGCCAAGAAAAGGGCACCGGG.

Comment on this clone: The genes are named according to mouse. The read ends 4 residues shy of where the CDR3 ends; the end is completed using the germline J gene. The chain has TRBV13-1 and TRBJ2-5; 7 bases fit TRBD1. After removal of 3 bases from V and 2 bases from J, the junction contained 6 bases not matched to a gene. From germline, CDR1 is NSHNY and CDR2 SYGAGN. This CDR3 has 15 amino acids. The CDR3 DNA, read in part, is TGTGCCAGCAGTGGACAGGGAAGAGGCCAAGAC. This gives the protein CASSGQGRGQD. The CDR3 in full is CASSGQGRGQDTQYF.

This clone was observed a handful of times. Mouse germline and gene names are used. CDR3 bases read: TGTGCCAGCAGTATATACAGTTCAGACACCGGG. Protein product: CASSIYSSDTG. The full CDR3 reads CASSIYSSDTGQLYF. This rearrangement joins TRBV19 to TRBJ2-2; D gene uncertain. Read coverage stops 4 residues before the CDR3 terminus; the germline J gene supplies the remainder. The CDR3 is 15 residues long. Trimming shortened V by 1 base and J by 3 bases, and 10 bases separated the two germline ends. CDR1 and CDR2 (germline): FNHDT, SITEND (reference sequence).

This clone has just a few counts. Gene names refer to mouse genes. The read ends 4 residues before the CDR3 terminus; that terminus is restored from the germline J gene. The V gene is TRBV31, the J gene TRBJ2-3; TRBD2 matches 11 bases. J gave up 2 bases and V 0 bases, and 4 bases lay outside the gene matches. The CDR3 covers 16 residues. Germline-derived CDR1 and CDR2 are GKSSPN and SITVG. The sequenced part of the CDR3 DNA is TGTGCCTGGAGTCTTACTGGGGGGGCGCCTGCAGAA. Its translation: CAWSLTGGAPAE. Given in full, the CDR3 is CAWSLTGGAPAETLYF.

Regarding this clone: Gene names and germline refer to mouse. Sequencing ends 4 residues short of the CDR3 end; the germline J gene provides the rest. V usage is TRBV14 and J usage is TRBJ2-1, with TRBD2 matching 13 bases. Germline CDR1 SGHDT, CDR2 FRDEAV. This CDR3 has 16 residues. CDR3 bases read: TGTGCCAGCAGTCTCGGACTGGGGGGGCGCTGGGCT. It encodes CASSLGLGGRWA. The whole CDR3 is CASSLGLGGRWAEQFF.

This clone was seen a few times. The germline and genes are mouse ones. The read falls 4 residues short of the CDR3 end, and the missing part is taken from the germline J gene. This chain connects TRBV31 to TRBJ2-5; D perhaps matches TRBD2 (6 bases). Germline values: CDR1 GKSSPN, CDR2 SITVG. Trimming cost V 0 bases and J 3 bases, with 10 bases left between them. This CDR3 spans 14 amino acids. CDR3 DNA (partial): TGTGCCTGGAGTCTAAGCCTGGGGCAAGAC. This codes for CAWSLSLGQD. From start to end, the CDR3 is CAWSLSLGQDTQYF.